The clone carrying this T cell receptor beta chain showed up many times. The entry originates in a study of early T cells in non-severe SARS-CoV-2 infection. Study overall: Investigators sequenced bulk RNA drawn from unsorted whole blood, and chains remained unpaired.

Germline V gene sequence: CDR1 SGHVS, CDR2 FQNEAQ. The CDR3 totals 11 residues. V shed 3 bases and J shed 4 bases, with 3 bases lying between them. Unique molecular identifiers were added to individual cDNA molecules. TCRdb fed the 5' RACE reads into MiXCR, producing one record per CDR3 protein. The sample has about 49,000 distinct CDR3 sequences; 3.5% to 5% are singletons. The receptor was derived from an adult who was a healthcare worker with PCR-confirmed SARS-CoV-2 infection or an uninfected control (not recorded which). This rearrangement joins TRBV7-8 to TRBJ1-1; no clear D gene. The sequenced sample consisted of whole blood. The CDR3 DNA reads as TGTGCCAGCAGCTTGAGCACTGAAGCTTTCTTT. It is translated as CASSLSTEAFF.